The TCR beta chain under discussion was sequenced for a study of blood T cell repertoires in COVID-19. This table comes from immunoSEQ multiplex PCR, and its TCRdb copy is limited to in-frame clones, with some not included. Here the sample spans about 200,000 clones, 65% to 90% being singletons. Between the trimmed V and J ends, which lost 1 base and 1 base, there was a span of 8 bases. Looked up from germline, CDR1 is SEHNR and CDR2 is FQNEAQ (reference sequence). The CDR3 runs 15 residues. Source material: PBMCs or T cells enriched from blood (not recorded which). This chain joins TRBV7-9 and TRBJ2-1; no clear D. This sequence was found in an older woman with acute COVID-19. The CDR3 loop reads CASSLGSRSYNEQFF. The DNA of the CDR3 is TGTGCCAGCAGCTTAGGATCCAGATCCTACAATGAGCAGTTCTTC.